This T cell receptor beta chain was sequenced for a study of shared clonotypes between healthy human individuals (dated by TCRdb to about 2020). Background for the entire study: Two women and a few men aged 18 to 49 years were included in the cohort. To increase sequencing depth and limit assay-specific biases, TCR repertoire library preparation and sequencing were carried out by different laboratories using diverse techniques. Blood TCR repertoires of roughly 5 healthy adults were deeply sequenced to estimate repertoire size and the extent of clonotype sharing between individuals. For each donor, CD4 naive and CD4 memory were each given three plates, CD8 naive was given two plates, and CD8 memory was given one plate. Leukapheresis yielded between about 0.9 and 9.5 billion PBMCs per donor.

The CDR3 spans 18 residues, from the cysteine through the phenylalanine. CDR3 DNA is the only sequence kept; it has 54 bases, read in frame from the first base. The germline V gene specifies SGHAT as CDR1 and FQNNGV as CDR2. V is shortened by 0 bases, J by 10 bases, and the region joining them spans 22 bases. TCR CDR3 regions were amplified from genomic DNA by multiplex PCR using the deep immunoSEQ assay. Genomic DNA extracted from each cell subset was distributed evenly over all wells of several immunoSEQ 96-well plates, and each plate served as one replicate. For sorted subsets, approximately 210 ng of genomic DNA, equivalent to about 30,000 T cell genomes, went into each replicate PCR. Purified libraries were quantified with a Qubit 3.0 fluorometer, sized on a Bioanalyzer 2100, and re-quantified with the KAPA Library Quantification kit. Every immunoSEQ 96-well plate was sequenced on a separate single-read 150-cycle Illumina NextSeq 550 flow cell. The study's own analysis went as follows. Because only junctional sequences without quality scores were contained in the immunoSEQ output, filtering matching that applied to full-length reads could not be performed. Sequences were annotated with PyIR, a Python wrapper for IgBLAST v1.9, and V/J genes and CDR3 were assigned using IMGT germline references. Reads were removed for weak V/J assignments (E-value above 1e-6), missing CDR3, stop codons, out-of-frame junctions, or ambiguous translated residues. V3J clonotypes were defined by identical inferred V gene, J gene, and CDR3 amino acid sequence. To compute the percentage overlap between repertoires, the number of shared unique clonotypes was divided by the size of the smaller repertoire. RTK rarefaction, the Chao1 estimator, and Recon v2.1 estimates of unobserved clonotypes were used to assess repertoire richness. Generation probabilities were computed with OLGA for all TCRbeta clonotypes obtained by the gDNA method from a handful of donors. TCRdb's version of the immuneACCESS table is confined to in-frame rearrangements and falls short of the full clone set. An unresolved V gene accounts for under half of the shortfall where checked; the remainder is of unknown origin. V, J and clone size are those of that table, while D and trimming were read from the DNA. The sample contains about 2 million clones, approximately 94% of them found a single time. Clones ranked in the top ten supply around 1.1% of the sample.

Regarding this clone: What antigen it recognizes has not been identified. One base away there is no much larger clone; base qualities are not given.

Overall results and qualifications from the work: Pairwise subsampling indicated that sequencing depth was expected to affect the degree of clonotype sharing among donors. Compared with non-shared clonotypes, clonotypes shared by all four sorted-subset donors had higher generation probabilities. Because the study included a small number of donors, the genetic and exposure-history diversity represented was limited. Roughly 5% of naive CD4, 3.5% of naive CD8, roughly 2.4% of memory CD4, and approximately 0.4% of memory CD8 clonotypes were shared across several donors. Sampling was restricted to blood, and TCR repertoires in tissue are likely to differ from TCR repertoires in blood. Naive subsets generally had larger estimated clonotype richness than memory subsets did. Incomplete sequencing was indicated by rarefaction of sorted-subset datasets, despite the large sequencing depth.

CD8 naive samples were obtained by positive selection for CCR7 among CD45RO-negative cells, yielding a CD45RA+CCR7+ population from which TemRA cells were excluded. The donors were healthy, HIV-negative adults with no recently reported acute infections or vaccinations. All donors were Caucasian adults living in Nashville, Tennessee, USA. After blood collection by leukapheresis, PBMCs were isolated using Ficoll-Histopaque density gradient centrifugation and then cryopreserved in the vapor phase of liquid nitrogen. Analytical flow cytometry was used to check the purity and quantity of each magnetically sorted T cell population. Genomic DNA was isolated from every sorted fraction and measured by UV absorbance on a Nanodrop 2000c.

Sequencing was performed on naive CD8+ T cells sorted from blood. According to the study, the label for this sample's cell subset or site signals: CD45RA+CCR7+. This sequence originates from a man aged 18 to 29 in good health. The V and J segments used are TRBV11-2 and TRBJ1-6; the D gene is perhaps TRBD1, on 6 matching bases. The CDR3 in this case is CASSLDPSPLSRGSPLHF. The DNA reads TGTGCCAGCAGCTTAGATCCCTCCCCTCTTTCCAGGGGCTCACCCCTCCACTTT.